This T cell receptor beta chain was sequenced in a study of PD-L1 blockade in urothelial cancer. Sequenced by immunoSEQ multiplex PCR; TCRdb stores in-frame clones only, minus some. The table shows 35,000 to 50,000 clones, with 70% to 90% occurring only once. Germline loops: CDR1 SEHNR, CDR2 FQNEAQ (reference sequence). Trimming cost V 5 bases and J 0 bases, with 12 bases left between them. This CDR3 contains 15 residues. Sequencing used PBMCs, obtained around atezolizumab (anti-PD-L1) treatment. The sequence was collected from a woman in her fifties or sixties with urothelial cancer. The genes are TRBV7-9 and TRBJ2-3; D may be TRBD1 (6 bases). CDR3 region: CASSGRTASTDTQYF. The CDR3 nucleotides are TGTGCCAGCAGCGGACGGACAGCTAGCACAGATACGCAGTATTTT. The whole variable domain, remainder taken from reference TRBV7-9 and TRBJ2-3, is DTGVSQNPRHKITKRGQNVTFRCDPISEHNRLYWYRQTLGQGPEFLTYFQNEAQLEKSRLLSDRFSAERPKGSFSTLEIQRTEQGDSAMYLCASSGRTASTDTQYFGPGTRLTVL.